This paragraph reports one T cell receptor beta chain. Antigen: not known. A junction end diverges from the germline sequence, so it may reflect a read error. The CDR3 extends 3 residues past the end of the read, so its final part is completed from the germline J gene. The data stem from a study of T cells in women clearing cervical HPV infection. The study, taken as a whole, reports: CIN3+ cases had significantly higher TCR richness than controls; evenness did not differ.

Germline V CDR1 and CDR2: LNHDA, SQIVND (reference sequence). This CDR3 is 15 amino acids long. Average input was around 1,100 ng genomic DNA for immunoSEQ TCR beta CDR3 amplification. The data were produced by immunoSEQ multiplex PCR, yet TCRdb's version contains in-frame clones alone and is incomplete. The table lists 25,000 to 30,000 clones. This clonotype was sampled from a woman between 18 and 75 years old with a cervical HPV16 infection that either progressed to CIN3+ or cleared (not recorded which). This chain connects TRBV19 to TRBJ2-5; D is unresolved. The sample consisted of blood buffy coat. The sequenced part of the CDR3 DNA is TGTGCCAGGAGTATAGGGAAGGGTTTTACGGAGACC. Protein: CARSIGKGFTET. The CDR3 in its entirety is CARSIGKGFTETQYF.